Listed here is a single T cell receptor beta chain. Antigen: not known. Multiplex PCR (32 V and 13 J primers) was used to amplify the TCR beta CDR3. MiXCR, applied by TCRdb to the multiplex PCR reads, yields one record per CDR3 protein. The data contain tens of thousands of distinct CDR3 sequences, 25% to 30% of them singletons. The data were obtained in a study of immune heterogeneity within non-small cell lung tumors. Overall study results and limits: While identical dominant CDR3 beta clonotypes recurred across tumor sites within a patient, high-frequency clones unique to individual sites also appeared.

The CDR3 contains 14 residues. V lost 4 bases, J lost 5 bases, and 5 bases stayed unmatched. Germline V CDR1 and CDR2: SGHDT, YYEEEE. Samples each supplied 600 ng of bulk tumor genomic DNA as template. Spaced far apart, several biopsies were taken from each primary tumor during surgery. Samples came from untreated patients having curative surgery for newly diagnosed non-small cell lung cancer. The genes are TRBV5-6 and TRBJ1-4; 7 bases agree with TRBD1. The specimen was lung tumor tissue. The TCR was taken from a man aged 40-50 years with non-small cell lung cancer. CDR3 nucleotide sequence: TGTGCCAGCAGCCGCACAGGGGTGAATGAAAAACTGTTTTTT. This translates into CASSRTGVNEKLFF.